This TCR beta chain was found in a study of regulatory T cells in long-lasting Graves disease (dated by TCRdb to the early 2020s). Background for the entire study: In the newly diagnosed Graves' disease group, patients had been taking antithyroid drugs for less than 3 months. The study was conducted in China and was registered as a clinical trial. A total of about 35 samples underwent TCR sequencing: around 13 from persistent and approximately 20 from newly diagnosed Graves' disease patients. Patients with persistent Graves' disease were compared with patients with newly diagnosed Graves' disease using TCR sequencing and RNA sequencing of peripheral blood. What the study reported, not specific to this receptor: Sequencing and analysis were restricted to the TCR beta chain. Peripheral blood alone was examined, since thyroid tissue, which constituted the primary lesion, could not be accessed. Persistent Graves' disease patients showed lower TCR Shannon entropy and fewer highly expanded clones than newly diagnosed patients, suggesting clonal expansion. As a limitation, the authors acknowledged that the small sample size may reduce accuracy. Persistent patients shared more public clonotypes among themselves (2,741) than newly diagnosed patients did (approximately 970).

This clonotype has a count of ten or more. The clone's antigen remains unknown. No per-base quality is available; no much larger clone lies one base away. The protocol used for the library was multiplex PCR. Data came from an Illumina HiSeq 4000. iRepertoire HTBI primers and Arm-PCR amplification of CDR3 regions were used to construct TCR beta libraries. PCR products were gel purified before sequencing. The authors' pipeline ran thus. Gene usage analysis of CDR3 amino acid clonotypes relied on the roughly 60 TRBV and 13 to 15 TRBJ segments identified across samples. Filtered high-quality paired reads were merged into contigs using COPE and FqMerger. BLAST was used to align contigs to IMGT TRBV, TRBD and TRBJ reference genes, and CDR3 was defined according to IMGT. Any clonotype with a frequency above 0.1% was counted as a highly expanded clone. Shannon entropy was used to measure repertoire diversity, and the Gini coefficient was used to measure V-J evenness. A clonotype found in more than one individual was treated as public. TCRdb reprocessed the public reads (quality trimming at Q25 with fastp, clone calling with MiXCR) and kept in-frame beta chains. Each entry merges the rows of one CDR3 protein and shows their most common DNA and genes. In this record, the V and J calls reflect TCRdb's handling and not the investigators' own analysis. The sample contains some 490,000 distinct CDR3 sequences, approximately 12% of them found a single time. 8% to 10% of the sample is taken by the ten largest.

The time point label, read with the paper, signifies: newly diagnosed GD, antithyroid drugs for less than 3 months. RNA was extracted from PBMCs in TRIzol for both TCR sequencing and RNA sequencing. The diagnosis of Graves' disease followed American Thyroid Association guidelines. Recruitment of patients was carried out at an endocrinology department in Xi'an, China. From each patient, roughly 9 milliliters of peripheral blood was collected into an EDTA anticoagulant tube. Ficoll Paque Plus density gradient separation was used to isolate PBMCs, and no further T cell sorting was performed. An Agilent 2100 Bioanalyzer and agarose gel were used to assess RNA quality, and a NanoDrop 2000 was used to measure RNA concentration. This sample also appeared in a second study, on T cells in Graves' hyperthyroidism and ophthalmopathy. The second source states: Stable Graves' hyperthyroidism was defined as no progression to ophthalmopathy during 18 months of follow-up. Hyperthyroidism patients were aged 18 to 65 years and newly diagnosed, with disease duration of less than 2 months. The study excluded patients with uncontrolled infections, other autoimmune diseases, pregnancy or lactation. Clinical symptoms, serum thyroxine and TRAb, thyroid ultrasound, and orbital computed tomography formed the basis for the diagnoses. A first-round RT-PCR of the TCR CDR3 used the HTBI primer set with the Qiagen OneStep RT-PCR kit. Most expanded thyroid clonotypes (frequency above 0.001) were also detected in blood, suggesting blood repertoires may reflect thyroid immune responses. In cross-validation, a model built on a 13 V-J signature told ophthalmopathy apart from stable hyperthyroidism with approximately 90% sensitivity and around 84% specificity, and in testing the same model reached 80%/75%. In validation, the model predicted progression to ophthalmopathy a median of approximately 6.3 months before onset, with approximately 70% sensitivity and 72.22% specificity. To identify TCR V-J signatures that set the groups apart, the researchers used a discovery cohort of 95 to 100 patients, made up of some 41 with Graves' ophthalmopathy and 57 with stable Graves' hyperthyroidism. Prospective prediction of ophthalmopathy was tested in an independent validation cohort of 18 to 20 hyperthyroidism patients and 17 patients who later progressed to ophthalmopathy. The roughly 91 discovery patients were randomly divided into training and test sets at a 7:3 ratio. In addition, the study compared T-cell repertoires in thyroid tissue and in blood from six Graves' hyperthyroidism patients. Once sampling was done, hyperthyroidism patients were given methimazole at a starting dose of 30 mg daily, whereas ophthalmopathy patients were given high-dose intravenous methylprednisolone. A second multiplex PCR round built the libraries, followed by size selection and purification. Paired-end sequencing of the libraries was performed with 100 bp reads on an Illumina HiSeq2000. SOAPnuke was used to process the raw data, throwing out any read that contained adapters or uncalled bases, had a mean Phred below 15, or lacked an exact constant-primer or identifier match. High-quality paired reads were merged using COPE v1.2.5, and each unique nucleotide sequence was defined as a clonotype. MiTCR v1.1 was used to align clonotypes to the IMGT TRBV, TRBD and TRBJ reference segments. The analysis included only V-J combinations with a frequency above 0.0001, which together covered 98% to 99.2% of the repertoires. The TCS score was defined as F50 (clonal expansion) divided by E x V (chaos), with BLOSUM62-based TCRdist calculated between CDR3 peptides within each V-J. Welch's t-statistics and random forest reduced just over 500 V-J features to 13, which were used in a naive Bayes classifier (R e1071). Sample size was not statistically predetermined, and investigators were not blinded to group allocation. TCR Vbeta CDR3 sequencing of approximately 140 peripheral blood samples (roughly 43 ophthalmopathy, about 74 hyperthyroidism and approximately 17 progressor patients) is reported in the paper.

The sample consisted of peripheral blood mononuclear cells (PBMCs), taken at new diagnosis, from a patient treated with antithyroid drugs. This receptor was identified in a woman in her twenties or thirties with Graves disease. Donor details come from another sample of the same person, matched by shared clones.

The DNA is TGTGCCAGCAGCTTAACTCCAGGGAGAGGGGACATTCAGTACTTC. This encodes CASSLTPGRGDIQYF. Recombination joined TRBV7-6 with TRBJ2-4; the D match is possibly TRBD1 or TRBD2, with 5 bases aligned in each. CDR1 and CDR2 are drawn from the germline V gene: SGHVS, FNYEAQ. V is reduced by 2 bases and J by 8 bases, leaving a spacing of 16 bases between them. Reading from cysteine to phenylalanine, the CDR3 counts 15 amino acids. Of the read, only the CDR3 DNA is kept; its 45 bases are in frame from base 1.